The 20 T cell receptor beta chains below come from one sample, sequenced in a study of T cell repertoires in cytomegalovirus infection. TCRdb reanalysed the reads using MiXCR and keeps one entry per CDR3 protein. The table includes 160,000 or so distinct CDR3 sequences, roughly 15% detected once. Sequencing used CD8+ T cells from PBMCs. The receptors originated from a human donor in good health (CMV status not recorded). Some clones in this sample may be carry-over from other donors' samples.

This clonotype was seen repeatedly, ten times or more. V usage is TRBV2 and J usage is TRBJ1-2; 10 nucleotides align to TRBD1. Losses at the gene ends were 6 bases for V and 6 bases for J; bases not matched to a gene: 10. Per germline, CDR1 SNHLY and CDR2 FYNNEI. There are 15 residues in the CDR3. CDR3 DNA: TGTGCCAGCAGAAGATCGACAGGGGGCGGCCATGGCTACACCTTC. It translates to CASRRSTGGGHGYTF.

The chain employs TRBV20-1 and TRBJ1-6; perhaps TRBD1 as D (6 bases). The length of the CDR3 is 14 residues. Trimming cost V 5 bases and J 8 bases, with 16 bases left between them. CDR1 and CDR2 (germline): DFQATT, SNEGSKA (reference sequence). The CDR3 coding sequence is TGCAGTGCTCAGAACAGGGACGCGGATTCACCCCTCCACTTT. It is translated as CSAQNRDADSPLHF.

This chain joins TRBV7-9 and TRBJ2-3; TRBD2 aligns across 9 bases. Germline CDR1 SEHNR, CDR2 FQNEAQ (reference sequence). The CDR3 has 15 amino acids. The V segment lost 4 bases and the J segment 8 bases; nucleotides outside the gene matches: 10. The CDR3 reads CASSSLVAGAITQYF. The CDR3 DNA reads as TGTGCCAGCAGCTCTTTGGTAGCGGGGGCTATTACGCAGTATTTT.

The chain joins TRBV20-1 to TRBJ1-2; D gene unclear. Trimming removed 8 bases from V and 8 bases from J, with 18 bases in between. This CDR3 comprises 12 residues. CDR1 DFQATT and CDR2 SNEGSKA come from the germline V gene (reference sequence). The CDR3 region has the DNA TGCAGTTATGATGCGGGTTCGAGGGGCTACACCTTC. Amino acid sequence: CSYDAGSRGYTF.

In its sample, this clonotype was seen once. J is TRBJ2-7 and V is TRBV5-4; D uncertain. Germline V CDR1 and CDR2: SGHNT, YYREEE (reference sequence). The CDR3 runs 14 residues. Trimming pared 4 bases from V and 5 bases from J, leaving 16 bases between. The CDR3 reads CASSPLPTSDEQYF. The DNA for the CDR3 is TGTGCCAGCAGCCCCCTCCCCACGAGTGACGAGCAGTACTTC.

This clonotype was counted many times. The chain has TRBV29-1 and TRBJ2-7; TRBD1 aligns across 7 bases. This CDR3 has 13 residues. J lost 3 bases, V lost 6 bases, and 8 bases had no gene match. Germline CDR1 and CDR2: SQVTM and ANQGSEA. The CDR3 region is CSVLTRQGYEQYF. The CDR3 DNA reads TGCAGCGTCCTGACGCGACAGGGCTACGAGCAGTACTTC.

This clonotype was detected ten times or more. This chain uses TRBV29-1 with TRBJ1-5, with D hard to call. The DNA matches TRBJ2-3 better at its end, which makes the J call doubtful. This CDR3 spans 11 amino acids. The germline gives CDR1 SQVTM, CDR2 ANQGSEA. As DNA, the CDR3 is TGCAGCGTTGAAGAGGCGAGACTTCAGTATTTT. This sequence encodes CSVEEARLQYF.

The CDR3 DNA reads TGCAGCTTTCAGGGGAGGGGTGGCTACACCTTC. Amino acid sequence: CSFQGRGGYTF. This sequence joins TRBV29-1 and TRBJ1-2, with D maybe TRBD1 (6 bases). The germline V gene has CDR1 SQVTM and CDR2 ANQGSEA. V was cut by 8 bases and J by 7 bases, with 14 bases left in between. This CDR3 has 11 residues.

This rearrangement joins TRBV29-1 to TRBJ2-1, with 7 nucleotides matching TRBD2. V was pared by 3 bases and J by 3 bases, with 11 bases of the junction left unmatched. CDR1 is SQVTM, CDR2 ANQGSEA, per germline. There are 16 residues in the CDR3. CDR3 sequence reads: CSVENSRAGLYNEQFF. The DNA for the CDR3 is TGCAGCGTTGAGAATTCTAGAGCGGGACTCTACAATGAGCAGTTCTTC.

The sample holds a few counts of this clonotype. CDR3 in DNA: TGTGCCAGCAGTGACCCTAGGCACTACGAGCAGTACTTC. It yields the protein CASSDPRHYEQYF. V is TRBV6-6 and J is TRBJ2-7; D is ambiguous. Trimming stripped 5 bases from V and 3 bases from J, with 11 bases between. The germline gives CDR1 MNHNY, CDR2 SVGAGI (reference sequence). This CDR3 contains 13 residues.

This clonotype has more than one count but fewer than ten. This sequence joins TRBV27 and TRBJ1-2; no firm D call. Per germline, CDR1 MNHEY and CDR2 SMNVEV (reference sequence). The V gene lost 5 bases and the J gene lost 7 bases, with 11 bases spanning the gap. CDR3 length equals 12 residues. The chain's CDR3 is CASSDVSGGYTF. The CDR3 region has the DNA TGTGCCAGCAGTGACGTTAGCGGTGGCTACACCTTC.

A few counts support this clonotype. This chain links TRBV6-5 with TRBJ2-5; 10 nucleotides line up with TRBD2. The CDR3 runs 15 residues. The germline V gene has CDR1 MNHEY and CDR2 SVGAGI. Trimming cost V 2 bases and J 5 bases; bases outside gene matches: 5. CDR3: CASSYAFSGGETQYF. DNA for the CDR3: TGTGCCAGCAGTTACGCGTTTAGCGGGGGGGAGACCCAGTACTTC.

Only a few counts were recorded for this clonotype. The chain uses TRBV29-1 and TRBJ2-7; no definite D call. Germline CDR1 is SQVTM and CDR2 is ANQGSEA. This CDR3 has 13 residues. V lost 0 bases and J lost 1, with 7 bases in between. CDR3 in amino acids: CSVEDNVSYEQYF. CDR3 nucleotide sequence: TGCAGCGTTGAAGATAACGTTTCCTACGAGCAGTACTTC.

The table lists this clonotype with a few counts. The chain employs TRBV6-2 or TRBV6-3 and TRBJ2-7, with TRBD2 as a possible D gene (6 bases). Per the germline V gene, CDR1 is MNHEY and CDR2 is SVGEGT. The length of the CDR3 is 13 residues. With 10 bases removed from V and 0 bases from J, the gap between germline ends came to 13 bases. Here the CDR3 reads CATGSRPSYEQYF. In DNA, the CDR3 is TGTGCCACCGGGAGCCGTCCCTCCTACGAGCAGTACTTC.

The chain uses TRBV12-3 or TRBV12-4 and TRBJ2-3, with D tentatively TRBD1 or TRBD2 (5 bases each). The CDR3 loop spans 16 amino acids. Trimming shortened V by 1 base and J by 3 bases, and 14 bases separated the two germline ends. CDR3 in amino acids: CASSLVPGPGTDTQYF. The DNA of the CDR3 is TGTGCCAGCAGTTTAGTTCCAGGGCCGGGGACAGATACGCAGTATTTT.

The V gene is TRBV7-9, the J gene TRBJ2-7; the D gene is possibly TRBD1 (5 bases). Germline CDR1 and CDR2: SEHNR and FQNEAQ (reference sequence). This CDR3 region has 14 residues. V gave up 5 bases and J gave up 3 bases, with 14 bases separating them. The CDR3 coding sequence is TGTGCCAGCAGCCACCAGGGCGGTCTCTACGAGCAGTACTTC. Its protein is CASSHQGGLYEQYF.

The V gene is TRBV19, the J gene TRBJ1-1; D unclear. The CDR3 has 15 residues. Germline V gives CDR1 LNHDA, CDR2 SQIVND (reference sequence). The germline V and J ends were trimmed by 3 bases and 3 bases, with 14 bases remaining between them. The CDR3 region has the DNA TGTGCCAGTAGTATTTTCTCGGGCGGGTACACTGAAGCTTTCTTT. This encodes CASSIFSGGYTEAFF.

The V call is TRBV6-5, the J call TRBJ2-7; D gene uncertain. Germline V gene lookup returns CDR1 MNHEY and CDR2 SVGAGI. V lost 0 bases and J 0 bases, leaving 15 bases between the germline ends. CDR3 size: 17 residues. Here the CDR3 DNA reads TGTGCCAGCAGTTACTCGATTGGGTTCTCGAGCTCCTACGAGCAGTACTTC. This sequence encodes CASSYSIGFSSSYEQYF.

CDR3 amino acids: CASSQHLVTQYF. In nucleotides, the CDR3 is TGTGCCAGCAGTCAACACCTAGTGACCCAGTACTTC. The chain combines TRBV12-3 or TRBV12-4 with TRBJ2-5; D unresolved. V was shortened by 5 bases and J by 7 bases, with 11 bases between the two germline ends. This CDR3 contains 12 residues.

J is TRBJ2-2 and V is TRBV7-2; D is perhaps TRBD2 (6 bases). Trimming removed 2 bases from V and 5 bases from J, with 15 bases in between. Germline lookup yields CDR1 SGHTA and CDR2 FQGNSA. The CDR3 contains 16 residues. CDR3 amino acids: CASSLKSGEGTGELFF. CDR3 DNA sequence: TGTGCCAGCAGCTTAAAATCGGGAGAGGGGACCGGGGAGCTGTTTTTT.